This TCR beta chain was observed in a study of T-cell memory formation after mild COVID-19. Points from the study as a whole: Cross-reactive memory apparently joined, as some responding clones appeared in pre-infection memory.

The V end lost 2 bases, the J end lost 2 bases, and 7 bases lay between the germline ends. This CDR3 has 13 residues. Germline V lookup: CDR1 DFQATT, CDR2 SNEGSKA (reference sequence). Comment on this clonotype: As yet, its antigen is unknown.

TCRdb processed the 5' RACE reads anew with MiXCR; each CDR3 protein has one entry. The data show 90,000 to 120,000 distinct CDR3 sequences, about 15% seen once. The source material was PBMCs or a T cell subset sorted from them (not recorded which). This TCR derives from a man aged 18 to 30 who had mild COVID-19 (a few samples of this study predate the infection). Cell type and time point are not known. The V and J genes are TRBV20-1 and TRBJ2-4, with no clear D. The CDR3 is CSARTPTKNIQYF. The CDR3 coding sequence is TGCAGTGCTAGAACGCCAACCAAAAACATTCAGTACTTC.